The rows below give T cell receptor beta chains drawn from one sample of a study of tumor and adjacent non-tumor tissue in lung cancer. TCRdb recomputed calls from the multiplex PCR reads with MiXCR, one row per CDR3 protein. The sample contains 78,000 or so distinct CDR3 sequences, roughly 80% of which appear only once. Material: lung tumor tissue. The source of these receptors is a woman aged 50 to 60 with non-small cell lung cancer. The CDR3 runs from the conserved cysteine through the conserved F or W. D genes are given only for firm matches. Not every row has a clone size; where given, it reads once, few, many or a size class.

d_gene: -; len: 13; j_gene: TRBJ1-2; abundance: -; v_gene: TRBV6-5; CDR3nt: TGTGTCAGTAGAAACCTGGTTGGATTAGGCTACACCTTC; CDR3aa: CVSRNLVGLGYTF
d_gene: TRBD1; len: 13; j_gene: TRBJ1-2; abundance: -; v_gene: TRBV20-1; CDR3nt: TGCGGTGGGACGAGACAGGGGGCTAATGGCTACATCTTC; CDR3aa: CGGTRQGANGYIF
d_gene: TRBD1; len: 14; j_gene: TRBJ1-4; abundance: -; v_gene: TRBV4-1; CDR3nt: TGCACCAGCAGCCGACAGGGGTCTAATGAAAATCTGTTTTTT; CDR3aa: CTSSRQGSNENLFF
d_gene: -; len: 14; j_gene: TRBJ1-1; abundance: -; v_gene: TRBV6-6; CDR3nt: TGTGCCAGCAATTACTCGAGCGAGGTCCCTGAAGCTTTCTTT; CDR3aa: CASNYSSEVPEAFF
d_gene: TRBD2; len: 15; j_gene: TRBJ2-1; abundance: once; v_gene: TRBV4-2; CDR3nt: TGTCCCAGCAGCCGATCCCTAGCGGAGTTGGTTGAGCAGTTCTTC; CDR3aa: CPSSRSLAELVEQFF
d_gene: TRBD1; len: 14; j_gene: TRBJ1-3; abundance: -; v_gene: TRBV20-1; CDR3nt: TGCAGTGCTCCCGGACAGGGGGATGGAAACACCATATATTTC; CDR3aa: CSAPGQGDGNTIYF
d_gene: -; len: 17; j_gene: TRBJ1-5; abundance: -; v_gene: TRBV6-1; CDR3nt: TGTGTCAACAGTGATTTCCAGAGTACCTATATCAATCAGCCCCAGCATTTT; CDR3aa: CVNSDFQSTYINQPQHF
d_gene: -; len: 15; j_gene: TRBJ1-2; abundance: -; v_gene: TRBV19; CDR3nt: TGTGCCAGTTCCGGGAGGCAGGCGTCTAACTATGACTACACCTTC; CDR3aa: CASSGRQASNYDYTF
d_gene: -; len: 16; j_gene: TRBJ1-5; abundance: -; v_gene: TRBV6-1; CDR3nt: TGTGCCAGCAGTGCCCCAGTGGTAGGGGTCAAACAGCCCAAGTATTTT; CDR3aa: CASSAPVVGVKQPKYF
d_gene: -; len: 12; j_gene: TRBJ1-2; abundance: -; v_gene: TRBV28; CDR3nt: TGTGCTAGCAGTTTAAATAACTATGGCTACGCCTTC; CDR3aa: CASSLNNYGYAF
d_gene: TRBD2; len: 15; j_gene: TRBJ2-1; abundance: -; v_gene: TRBV20-1; CDR3nt: TGCAGTGCTAGTCTCAGGACTAGCGGGAGCGATGAGCATTTCTTC; CDR3aa: CSASLRTSGSDEHFF
d_gene: -; len: 14; j_gene: TRBJ2-5; abundance: -; v_gene: TRBV11-1; CDR3nt: TGTGCCAGCAGCCTGGGACAACCCCAAGAGGCCCAGTTTTTC; CDR3aa: CASSLGQPQEAQFF
d_gene: -; len: 16; j_gene: TRBJ2-5; abundance: -; v_gene: TRBV4-1; CDR3nt: TGCACCAGCAGTCAACCCAAGAGGAACGGCCAAGAGACCCAGTACTTC; CDR3aa: CTSSQPKRNGQETQYF
d_gene: -; len: 9; j_gene: TRBJ1-6; abundance: medium-sized; v_gene: TRBV12-3/TRBV12-4; CDR3nt: TGTGCCAGCAGTCCCCCCCTCCACTTT; CDR3aa: CASSPPLHF
d_gene: TRBD1; len: 15; j_gene: TRBJ1-2; abundance: -; v_gene: TRBV5-5; CDR3nt: TGTGCCAGCAGCTTGACCGGGACAGATAGCTATGGCTACGCCTTC; CDR3aa: CASSLTGTDSYGYAF
d_gene: -; len: 15; j_gene: TRBJ2-7; abundance: -; v_gene: TRBV11-2; CDR3nt: TGTGTCAGCAGCTTAGCAGGAGTCACCGCCTACGAGCTGTACTTC; CDR3aa: CVSSLAGVTAYELYF
d_gene: -; len: 14; j_gene: TRBJ2-2; abundance: -; v_gene: TRBV12-3/TRBV12-4; CDR3nt: TGTGCCAGCAGTTTCGATAGGGGGACCCGGGAGCTGTTTTTT; CDR3aa: CASSFDRGTRELFF
d_gene: -; len: 15; j_gene: TRBJ2-7; abundance: -; v_gene: TRBV28; CDR3nt: TGTGCCAGCAGTGACAGCGGTGGGAGCAGCCACGAGCAGTACTTC; CDR3aa: CASSDSGGSSHEQYF
d_gene: -; len: 13; j_gene: TRBJ2-3; abundance: -; v_gene: TRBV20-1; CDR3nt: TGCAGTGCTAGAGTCCCGGATTCTCCTAAGAAGTATTTT; CDR3aa: CSARVPDSPKKYF
d_gene: -; len: 14; j_gene: TRBJ2-5; abundance: -; v_gene: TRBV28; CDR3nt: TGTGCCAGCTCTACCTTGGGGGAGGCGGAGACCCAGTACTTC; CDR3aa: CASSTLGEAETQYF
d_gene: TRBD1; len: 14; j_gene: TRBJ1-2; abundance: medium-sized; v_gene: TRBV6-5; CDR3nt: TGTGCCAGCAGGTCGAACAGGGGAAACTATGGCTACACCTTC; CDR3aa: CASRSNRGNYGYTF
d_gene: TRBD2; len: 16; j_gene: TRBJ2-2; abundance: -; v_gene: TRBV29-1; CDR3nt: TGCAGCGTTGGACTGGCGGGAGGCTTTATCACCGGGGAGCTGTTTTTT; CDR3aa: CSVGLAGGFITGELFF
d_gene: -; len: 15; j_gene: TRBJ2-3; abundance: -; v_gene: TRBV29-1; CDR3nt: TGCAGCGTCATCCTATCTCTCGAACATGGGGGGACGCAGTATTTT; CDR3aa: CSVILSLEHGGTQYF
d_gene: TRBD1; len: 17; j_gene: TRBJ2-7; abundance: many; v_gene: TRBV14; CDR3nt: TGTGCCAGCAGCCAAGCCCCCCCGGGGACAGTAGGCTACGAGCAGTACTTC; CDR3aa: CASSQAPPGTVGYEQYF
d_gene: -; len: 16; j_gene: TRBJ2-2; abundance: -; v_gene: TRBV6-1; CDR3nt: TGTGCCAGCGGGCAGGGTTCTGGCAGCGGAGACGGGGAGCTGTTTTTT; CDR3aa: CASGQGSGSGDGELFF
d_gene: TRBD2; len: 16; j_gene: TRBJ2-3; abundance: once; v_gene: TRBV20-1; CDR3nt: TGCAATTCTAGAGGCGTGGTAGCGGGGCTCACAGATACGCAGTATTTT; CDR3aa: CNSRGVVAGLTDTQYF
d_gene: TRBD1; len: 12; j_gene: TRBJ1-5; abundance: -; v_gene: TRBV7-2; CDR3nt: TGTGCCAGCAGCACATACAGGGGGGCGCAGCATTTT; CDR3aa: CASSTYRGAQHF
d_gene: -; len: 15; j_gene: TRBJ2-1; abundance: -; v_gene: TRBV6-1; CDR3nt: TGTGCCAGCAGTGATCGACTACCGTGTACGGTTATGCAGTTCTTC; CDR3aa: CASSDRLPCTVMQFF
d_gene: TRBD2; len: 15; j_gene: TRBJ2-7; abundance: -; v_gene: TRBV20-1; CDR3nt: TGCAGTGCTACCTCCGAAGGGACTAGCGGTTACGAGGAGTACTTC; CDR3aa: CSATSEGTSGYEEYF
d_gene: TRBD1; len: 15; j_gene: TRBJ2-2; abundance: -; v_gene: TRBV20-1; CDR3nt: TGCAATGCTAGAGTCTGGGACAGGGACACCGGGGAGATGTTTTTT; CDR3aa: CNARVWDRDTGEMFF
d_gene: -; len: 14; j_gene: TRBJ2-5; abundance: -; v_gene: TRBV24-1; CDR3nt: TGTGCCACCAGTGATCGGGTAGATCAAGAGACCCAGTACTTC; CDR3aa: CATSDRVDQETQYF
d_gene: TRBD1; len: 16; j_gene: TRBJ1-2; abundance: -; v_gene: TRBV5-1; CDR3nt: TGCGCCAGCCGAGCAATAACGGGACAGGAATCCTATGGCTATACCTTC; CDR3aa: CASRAITGQESYGYTF
d_gene: -; len: 14; j_gene: TRBJ1-5; abundance: -; v_gene: TRBV18; CDR3nt: TGTACCAGCTCACCAATGACAGGCAATCAGCCCCAGCATTTT; CDR3aa: CTSSPMTGNQPQHF
d_gene: TRBD2; len: 18; j_gene: TRBJ2-1; abundance: -; v_gene: TRBV20-1; CDR3nt: TGCTGTGCGCAACAACTAGCGGGAGGGCTGAACTCCTACAATGAGCAGTTCTTC; CDR3aa: CCAQQLAGGLNSYNEQFF
d_gene: TRBD2; len: 17; j_gene: TRBJ2-1; abundance: -; v_gene: TRBV5-6; CDR3nt: TGTGCCAACAGCCTAACTAGCGGGAGGGGATCCTATAATGAACAGTTCTTC; CDR3aa: CANSLTSGRGSYNEQFF
d_gene: -; len: 13; j_gene: TRBJ1-5; abundance: -; v_gene: TRBV28; CDR3nt: TGTGCCAGCAGGGTCAATAACAATCACCCCCAGCATTTT; CDR3aa: CASRVNNNHPQHF